The clone carrying this TCR beta chain was seen ten or more times. Its antigen is unknown. The data were taken from a study of T-cell reconstitution after alpha-beta-depleted transplantation in children. Study observations and caveats: The main origin of T-cell counts and diversity one year after transplant was newly produced T cells.

Unique molecular identifiers were incorporated when the TCRbeta library was constructed. MiXCR was run by TCRdb on the PCR reads, yielding one entry per CDR3 protein. This sample has about 300,000 distinct CDR3 sequences; over 7% occur once, and the top ten carry 9.1%. The specimen comprised peripheral blood, sampled 360 days after TCRalphabeta/CD19-depleted stem cell transplant. This clonotype was sampled from a female patient aged 2-10 years who had a stem cell transplant for Fanconi anemia, so the T cells may come from the graft donor.

CDR3 protein: CASSPGSQETQYF. CDR3 DNA sequence: TGCGCCAGCAGCCCGGGCAGCCAAGAGACCCAGTACTTC. This chain connects TRBV5-1 to TRBJ2-5; D remains unclear. The V end lost 4 bases, the J end lost 1 base, and 8 bases lay between the germline ends. The CDR3 loop spans 13 amino acids. Germline V lookup: CDR1 SGHRS, CDR2 YFSETQ.